This TCR beta chain was identified in a study of blood T cell repertoires in COVID-19. Study details: Researchers got acute and convalescent COVID-19 samples from the United States, Italy and Spain. The cDNA or gDNA used as material had been derived from T cells, B-cell-depleted T cells, or PBMCs.

As originally analysed: For nucleated cells, counts were estimated from reference gene primer amplification. The data were produced by immunoSEQ multiplex PCR, yet TCRdb's version contains in-frame clones alone and is incomplete. The V and J calls and clone size are taken from that table; D and trimming were inferred from the DNA. Of 180,000 or so clones detected, around 86% appear once; the ten largest clones hold under 3.5%. The germline gives CDR1 SEHNR, CDR2 FQNEAQ (reference sequence). With 5 bases removed from V and 11 bases from J, the gap between germline ends came to 15 bases. CDR3 size: 12 residues.

This chain connects TRBV7-9 to TRBJ1-1, with D possibly matching TRBD1 (6 bases). The sequenced sample consisted of peripheral blood. The sequence was obtained from a man between 65 and 85 years old with acute or convalescent COVID-19. CDR3 coding DNA: TGTGCCAGCAGCAAGACAGGTATCGAGGCTTTCTTT. This gives the protein CASSKTGIEAFF. Variable domain in full (rest from reference TRBV7-9 and TRBJ1-1): DTGVSQNPRHKITKRGQNVTFRCDPISEHNRLYWYRQTLGQGPEFLTYFQNEAQLEKSRLLSDRFSAERPKGSFSTLEIQRTEQGDSAMYLCASSKTGIEAFFGQGTRLTVV.